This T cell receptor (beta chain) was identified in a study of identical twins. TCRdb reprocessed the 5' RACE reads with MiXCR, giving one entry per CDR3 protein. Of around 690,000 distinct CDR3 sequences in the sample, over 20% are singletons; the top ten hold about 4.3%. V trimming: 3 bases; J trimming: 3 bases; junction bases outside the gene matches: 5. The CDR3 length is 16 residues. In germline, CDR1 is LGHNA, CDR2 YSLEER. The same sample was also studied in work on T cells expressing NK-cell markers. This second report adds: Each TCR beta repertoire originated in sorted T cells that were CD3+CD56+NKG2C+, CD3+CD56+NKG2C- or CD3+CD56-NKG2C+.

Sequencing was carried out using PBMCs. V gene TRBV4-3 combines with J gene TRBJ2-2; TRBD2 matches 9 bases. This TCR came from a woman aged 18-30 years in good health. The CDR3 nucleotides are TGCGCCAGCAGCCACTCTAGCGGGACCTACACCGGGGAGCTGTTTTTT. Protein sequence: CASSHSSGTYTGELFF.